This passage covers 30 T cell receptor beta chains from one sample sequenced in a study of chemoradiotherapy in HPV16-positive cancers. Assay used: immunoSEQ multiplex PCR; TCRdb lists only in-frame clones, some missing. Here the sample spans about 1,200 clones, roughly 40% being singletons. The specimen was collected from a patient who underwent chemoradiotherapy. The receptors were sampled from a human donor with HPV-associated anogenital cancer.

The chain has TRBV27 and TRBJ1-1, with 12 bases identical to TRBD1. V lost 4 bases and J lost 0; bases outside the gene matches: 6. Germline-derived CDR1 and CDR2 are MNHEY and SMNVEV (reference sequence). There are 17 residues in the CDR3. CDR3 loop: CASSSPGQGAMNTEAFF. CDR3 sequence (DNA): TGTGCCAGCAGTTCGCCGGGACAGGGGGCTATGAACACTGAAGCTTTCTTT.

CDR3 sequence reads: CASSAGGQPQHF. CDR3 bases: TGTGCCAGTTCCGCCGGAGGGCAGCCCCAGCATTTT. The V and J genes are TRBV19 and TRBJ1-5; D gene uncertain. The ends were cut back, 8 bases at V and 7 bases at J, with 12 bases in the middle. Germline lookup yields CDR1 LNHDA and CDR2 SQIVND (reference sequence). This CDR3 region has 12 residues. Complete variable domain (other parts from reference TRBV19 and TRBJ1-5): DGGITQSPKYLFRKEGQNVTLSCEQNLNHDAMYWYRQDPGQGLRLIYYSQIVNDFQKGDIAEGYSVSREKKESFPLTVTSAQKNPTAFYLCASSAGGQPQHFGDGTRLSIL.

This clone has only a few counts. V is TRBV29-1 and J is TRBJ1-1; D uncertain. The CDR3 loop spans 10 amino acids. Germline CDR1 SQVTM, CDR2 ANQGSEA. Trimming shortened V by 7 bases and J by 3 bases, and 6 bases separated the two germline ends. In DNA form, the CDR3 reads TGCAGCGCCATCCACACTGAAGCTTTCTTT. Amino acids: CSAIHTEAFF.

The genes are TRBV10-3 and TRBJ2-7, with TRBD1 matching 8 bases. This CDR3 comprises 15 residues. V lost 4 bases to trimming and J lost 0 bases; unmatched junction nucleotides: 5. Germline CDR1 and CDR2: ENHRY and SYGVKD. The CDR3 here is CAISGDRSYSYEQYF. CDR3 coding DNA: TGTGCCATCAGTGGGGACAGGTCATACTCCTACGAGCAGTACTTC.

The chain combines TRBV9 with TRBJ2-2, with D tentatively TRBD2 (7 bases). The CDR3 consists of 18 residues. V was pared by 0 bases and J by 0 bases, with 15 bases between. Germline V gene data show CDR1 as SGDLS and CDR2 as YYNGEE. The CDR3 sequence: CASSVAPGGAANTGELFF. In DNA, the CDR3 is TGTGCCAGCAGCGTAGCTCCGGGGGGCGCCGCGAACACCGGGGAGCTGTTTTTT. Full variable domain (outside the CDR3, taken from reference TRBV9 and TRBJ2-2): DSGVTQTPKHLITATGQRVTLRCSPRSGDLSVYWYQQSLDQGLQFLIQYYNGEERAKGNILERFSAQQFPDLHSELNLSSLELGDSALYFCASSVAPGGAANTGELFFGEGSRLTVL.

V usage is TRBV5-4 and J usage is TRBJ2-1; TRBD1 matches at 7 bases. CDR1 is SGHNT, CDR2 YYREEE, per germline (reference sequence). With V trimmed by 0 bases and J by 9 bases, 6 bases remained unmatched. The CDR3 loop spans 14 amino acids. The CDR3 DNA is TGTGCCAGCAGCTTGGGTCGACAGGGCAGTGAGCAGTTCTTC. Its translation: CASSLGRQGSEQFF. Variable domain in full (rest from reference TRBV5-4 and TRBJ2-1): ETGVTQSPTHLIKTRGQQVTLRCSSQSGHNTVSWYQQALGQGPQFIFQYYREEENGRGNFPPRFSGLQFPNYSSELNVNALELDDSALYLCASSLGRQGSEQFFGPGTRLTVL.

The chain recombines TRBV15 with TRBJ1-1; weak D call: TRBD1 (6 bases). This CDR3 is 15 amino acids long. Between the trimmed V and J ends, which lost 5 bases and 5 bases, there was a span of 18 bases. CDR1 is LNHNV, CDR2 YYDKDF, per germline (reference sequence). CDR3 residues: CATSDPGDGGTEAFF. In nucleotides, the CDR3 is TGTGCCACCAGCGATCCAGGGGACGGCGGAACTGAAGCTTTCTTT.

Concerning this clone: A read error may produce the germline difference seen at one junction end. The chain is built from TRBV6-5 and TRBJ1-1, with D perhaps TRBD1 (6 bases). The CDR3 covers 12 residues. CDR1 is MNHEY and CDR2 is SVGAGI in the germline V gene. DNA for the CDR3: TGTGCCAGCAGTTACTCACAGGGCGGCTGCATCTTT. This translates into CASSYSQGGCIF.

This clone was recorded only once. The chain couples TRBV30 to TRBJ2-7, with D unresolved. CDR1 is GTSNPN and CDR2 is SVGIG in the germline V gene (reference sequence). The CDR3 sequence is 12 residues long. V shed 0 bases and J shed 5 bases, with 8 bases lying between them. The CDR3 spells CAWSVILHEQYF. CDR3 DNA: TGTGCCTGGAGTGTGATCCTTCACGAGCAGTACTTC.

The chain couples TRBV7-9 to TRBJ2-1, with a weak D call TRBD2 (6 bases). Germline V gene data show CDR1 as SEHNR and CDR2 as FQNEAQ (reference sequence). The CDR3 has 12 amino acids. V lost 6 bases and J lost 10, with 13 bases in between. The CDR3 protein is CASRAGTTEQFF. In DNA, the CDR3 is TGTGCCAGCAGGGCGGGGACCACCGAGCAGTTCTTC.

This sequence joins TRBV6-5 and TRBJ1-3; the D is unclear. CDR1 MNHEY and CDR2 SVGAGI come from the germline V gene. This CDR3 spans 15 amino acids. V gave up 7 bases and J gave up 0 bases, with 13 bases separating them. CDR3 amino acids: CASKVTEHSGNTIYF. DNA of the CDR3: TGTGCCAGCAAAGTTACGGAACACTCTGGAAACACCATATATTTT.

This clone is labeled large. V and J are TRBV6-5 and TRBJ2-7, with D perhaps matching TRBD2 (6 bases). Trimming took off 2 bases at V and 7 bases at J, with 18 bases between the two ends. The germline V gene encodes CDR1 MNHEY and CDR2 SVGAGI. CDR3 size: 15 residues. The CDR3 nucleotides read TGTGCCAGCAGTTACACACACAACTTGGCGGGAGAGCAGTACTTC. Translating gives CASSYTHNLAGEQYF.

This rearrangement joins TRBV13 to TRBJ1-1, with D perhaps matching TRBD1 (6 bases). The ends were cut back, 5 bases at V and 5 bases at J, with 12 bases in the middle. The CDR3 is made up of 13 amino acids. Germline V gene data show CDR1 as PRHDT and CDR2 as FYEKMQ (reference sequence). CDR3 coding DNA: TGTGCCAGCAGCCTACAGGGATATACTGAAGCTTTCTTT. Translated, it gives CASSLQGYTEAFF.

The chain couples TRBV2 to TRBJ1-1; D uncertain. The germline V gene has CDR1 SNHLY and CDR2 FYNNEI. Trimming removed 0 bases at V and 9 bases at J, with 5 bases between. The CDR3 consists of 11 residues. Here the CDR3 reads CASSEALQAFF. Written as DNA, the CDR3 is TGTGCCAGCAGTGAAGCGCTTCAAGCTTTCTTT. Full variable domain (outside the CDR3, taken from reference TRBV2 and TRBJ1-1): EPEVTQTPSHQVTQMGQEVILRCVPISNHLYFYWYRQILGQKVEFLVSFYNNEISEKSEIFDDQFSVERPDGSNFTLKIRSTKLEDSAMYFCASSEALQAFFGQGTRLTVV.

The chain is built from TRBV29-1 and TRBJ1-2; 7 bases align to TRBD1. CDR1 and CDR2 from the germline V gene are SQVTM and ANQGSEA. Trimming cost V 3 bases and J 6 bases; bases outside gene matches: 7. The CDR3 covers 13 residues. CDR3 nucleotide sequence: TGCAGCGTTGATATCGGAACAGGGGATGGCTACACCTTC. Translating gives CSVDIGTGDGYTF.

This chain uses TRBV7-3 with TRBJ2-1; 7 bases align to TRBD1. This CDR3 comprises 16 residues. Looked up from germline, CDR1 is SGHTA and CDR2 is FQGTGA. The V and J ends lost 0 bases and 5 bases, in that order; junction bases with no gene match: 7. The DNA for the CDR3 is TGTGCCAGCAGCTTAACGGGACAGCTAAGGCACAATGAGCAGTTCTTC. This encodes CASSLTGQLRHNEQFF. Full variable domain (missing parts from reference TRBV7-3 and TRBJ2-1): GAGVSQTPSNKVTEKGKYVELRCDPISGHTALYWYRQSLGQGPEFLIYFQGTGAADDSGLPNDRFFAVRPEGSVSTLKIQRTERGDSAVYLCASSLTGQLRHNEQFFGPGTRLTVL.

The chain combines TRBV5-1 with TRBJ2-7; D may be TRBD2 (6 bases). Trimming removed 1 base from V and 2 bases from J, with 10 bases in between. Looked up from germline, CDR1 is SGHRS and CDR2 is YFSETQ. The CDR3 consists of 14 residues. The CDR3 spells CASSLFGGTYEQYF. CDR3 in DNA: TGCGCCAGCAGCTTGTTTGGGGGGACCTACGAGCAGTACTTC. Drawing the rest from reference TRBV5-1 and TRBJ2-7, the complete variable domain is KAGVTQTPRYLIKTRGQQVTLSCSPISGHRSVSWYQQTPGQGLQFLFEYFSETQRNKGNFPGRFSGRQFSNSRSEMNVSTLELGDSALYLCASSLFGGTYEQYFGPGTRLTVT.

This chain connects TRBV30 to TRBJ1-2; 11 positions agree with TRBD1. The CDR3 spans 15 residues. V lost 3 bases and J lost 4; bases outside the gene matches: 7. In germline, CDR1 is GTSNPN, CDR2 SVGIG (reference sequence). CDR3 sequence: CAWRAGTGGGYGYTF. CDR3 bases: TGTGCCTGGAGAGCCGGGACAGGGGGGGGCTATGGCTACACCTTC.

This clone was seen more than once but under ten times. This rearrangement joins TRBV14 to TRBJ1-2; D call uncertain. The V and J ends lost 0 bases and 8 bases respectively, with 10 bases between them. Per germline, CDR1 SGHDN and CDR2 FVKESK. The CDR3 is 13 amino acids. This CDR3 reads CASSQDSFAGYTF. The DNA for the CDR3 is TGTGCCAGCAGCCAAGACTCTTTCGCGGGCTACACCTTC.

The CDR3 reads CATSRDRDPGNTIYF. The CDR3 DNA reads TGTGCCACCAGCCGCGACAGGGATCCAGGAAACACCATATATTTT. The rearrangement links TRBV15 to TRBJ1-3, with TRBD1 matching over 7 bases. The germline V gene has CDR1 LNHNV and CDR2 YYDKDF (reference sequence). The CDR3 covers 15 residues. The trim removed 5 bases at V and 4 bases at J, leaving 8 bases unmatched.

This clone was detected only a few times. The rearrangement joins TRBV28 to TRBJ2-5; the match to TRBD1 covers 7 bases. The J call may not be correct, given that the DNA end is closer to TRBJ2-7. The CDR3 is 14 amino acids. Germline values: CDR1 MDHEN, CDR2 SYDVKM. CDR3 in amino acids: CASSSGQFPYEQYF. The CDR3 coding sequence is TGTGCCAGCAGTTCGGGACAGTTTCCCTACGAGCAGTACTTC.

The chain links TRBV25-1 to TRBJ1-5, with no clear D. CDR3 length: 13 amino acids. Trimming removed 3 bases from V and 5 bases from J, with 8 bases in between. CDR1 is MGHDK and CDR2 is SYGVNS in the germline V gene. In DNA form, the CDR3 reads TGTGCCAGCAGTGAGTACCTTGATCAGCCCCAGCATTTT. Translated: CASSEYLDQPQHF.

This chain connects TRBV5-4 to TRBJ2-2; TRBD2 matches 7 bases. Germline V lookup: CDR1 SGHNT, CDR2 YYREEE (reference sequence). J lost 7 bases, V lost 4 bases, and 10 bases had no gene match. The CDR3 has 15 residues. DNA for the CDR3: TGTGCCAGCAGCGTGACTAGAAGGGAGGGCGGGGAGCTGTTTTTT. Translated, it gives CASSVTRREGGELFF. The full variable domain, completed using reference TRBV5-4 and TRBJ2-2, is ETGVTQSPTHLIKTRGQQVTLRCSSQSGHNTVSWYQQALGQGPQFIFQYYREEENGRGNFPPRFSGLQFPNYSSELNVNALELDDSALYLCASSVTRREGGELFFGEGSRLTVL.

The chain is built from TRBV6-5 and TRBJ2-7; unclear D gene. Germline CDR1 and CDR2: MNHEY and SVGAGI. The CDR3 is 11 amino acids. Trimming cost V 5 bases and J 0 bases, with 2 bases left between them. In DNA, the CDR3 is TGTGCCAGCAGTGTCTCCTACGAGCAGTACTTC. It yields the protein CASSVSYEQYF.

This rearrangement joins TRBV19 to TRBJ2-3, with D possibly matching TRBD2 (5 bases). The CDR3 extends over 14 amino acids. The V gene lost 7 bases and the J gene lost 3 bases, with 14 bases spanning the gap. CDR1 is LNHDA and CDR2 is SQIVND in the germline V gene (reference sequence). The CDR3 region has the DNA TGTGCCAGTACCGGGTCGGGGAGAACAGATACGCAGTATTTT. It codes for CASTGSGRTDTQYF.

J is TRBJ2-7 and V is TRBV6-5, with a tentative D call TRBD1 (6 bases). V lost 4 bases and J lost 0, with 10 bases in between. Germline V gene sequence: CDR1 MNHEY, CDR2 SVGAGI. This CDR3 is built from 14 residues. In DNA, the CDR3 is TGTGCCAGCAGTTTAGACAGGAGCTCCTACGAGCAGTACTTC. Protein product: CASSLDRSSYEQYF.

CDR3 in amino acids: CASSQGEVAFF. For the CDR3, the DNA is TGTGCCAGCAGCCAAGGGGAAGTGGCTTTCTTT. The chain joins TRBV14 to TRBJ1-1; D unclear. Germline V gene lookup returns CDR1 SGHDN and CDR2 FVKESK. The CDR3 totals 11 residues. The germline V and J ends were trimmed by 1 base and 11 bases, with 8 bases remaining between them.

CDR3: CASSPRLVLPNEQFF. As DNA, the CDR3 is TGTGCCAGCAGCCCGCGACTAGTTCTCCCCAATGAGCAGTTCTTC. The chain is built from TRBV11-2 and TRBJ2-1; tentatively, D is TRBD2 (6 bases). V dropped 5 bases and J dropped 6 bases, with 17 bases sitting between them. The CDR3 is made up of 15 amino acids. CDR1 and CDR2 from the germline V gene are SGHAT and FQNNGV.

The gene calls are TRBV27 and TRBJ1-4, with no clear D. V was trimmed by 4 bases and J by 7 bases, leaving 13 bases between them. The CDR3 consists of 14 residues. Germline V gene sequence: CDR1 MNHEY, CDR2 SMNVEV (reference sequence). The CDR3 nucleotides read TGTGCCAGCAGTTCGCAAGGAAGCGGTGAAAAACTGTTTTTT. It codes for CASSSQGSGEKLFF.

This clone was seen only a few times. The chain carries TRBV15 and TRBJ2-7, with 12 positions matching TRBD2. Germline V gene data show CDR1 as LNHNV and CDR2 as YYDKDF (reference sequence). The CDR3 contains 20 residues. Trimming cost V 1 base and J 3 bases; bases outside gene matches: 16. The CDR3 sequence is CATSRGHRETSGSVGYEQYF. In DNA, the CDR3 is TGTGCCACCAGCAGAGGCCACAGGGAGACTAGCGGGAGTGTGGGCTACGAGCAGTACTTC. Combining the CDR3 with reference TRBV15 and TRBJ2-7 gives the whole variable domain DAMVIQNPRYQVTQFGKPVTLSCSQTLNHNVMYWYQQKSSQAPKLLFHYYDKDFNNEADTPDNFQSRRPNTSFCFLDIRSPGLGDTAMYLCATSRGHRETSGSVGYEQYFGPGTRLTVT.